A selection of T cell receptor beta chains follows, all from one sample in a study of blood T cell repertoires in COVID-19. Sequencing was performed with immunoSEQ multiplex PCR; in TCRdb, only in-frame clones are kept and a portion is missing. The table shows 100,000 to 150,000 clones, with 55% to 70% occurring only once. The specimen was peripheral blood. Every receptor here comes from a woman in her 70s with acute or convalescent COVID-19. Each CDR3 is given with its conserved first and last residue. Each record gives: D gene, V gene, J gene, clone size, CDR3 length, CDR3 DNA, CDR3 protein. The D gene is left open where the match is weak. Clone size appears in some rows only: once, few, many, or a class for an expanded clone.

.,TRBV28,TRBJ1-6,.,15,TGTGCCAGCAGTTTAGGCCCTGGGGGCGGTTCACCCCTCCACTTT,CASSLGPGGGSPLHF
TRBD2,TRBV6-6,TRBJ2-7,.,15,TGTGCCAGCAGCCCTGTTTCTAGCGGGTCCTACGAGCAGTACTTC,CASSPVSSGSYEQYF
TRBD2,TRBV7-2,TRBJ2-3,.,16,TGTGCCAGCAGCCCTAGCGGGGGGGCTGGCACAGATACGCAGTATTTT,CASSPSGGAGTDTQYF
TRBD2,TRBV6-6,TRBJ2-3,.,15,TGTGCCAGCAGGAAGACTAGCGGGGGGTTAGATACGCAGTATTTT,CASRKTSGGLDTQYF
TRBD2,TRBV9,TRBJ2-5,.,16,TGTGCCAGCAGCCCCCAAGCCGCGGGAGGGCCCGGGACCCAGTACTTC,CASSPQAAGGPGTQYF
TRBD2,TRBV29-1,TRBJ2-1,.,13,TGCAGCGTTGAGGGCGGGGGGGGTAATGAGCAGTTCTTC,CSVEGGGGNEQFF
.,TRBV28,TRBJ2-3,.,12,TGTGCCAGCAGTTCCCCCTCTTATACGCAGTATTTT,CASSSPSYTQYF
TRBD1,TRBV25-1,TRBJ1-6,.,17,TGTGCCAGCAGTGCGTCAACAGGGGACCTTCGGAATTCACCCCTCCACTTT,CASSASTGDLRNSPLHF
TRBD2,TRBV7-3,TRBJ2-1,.,18,TGTGCCAGCAGCTTAAGCGACGAGCGACTAGCGGGAGGCAATGAGCAGTTCTTC,CASSLSDERLAGGNEQFF
.,TRBV15,TRBJ1-4,.,14,TGTGCCACCAGCACCCGGAGCAGTCGGGAAAAACTGTTTTTT,CATSTRSSREKLFF
.,TRBV5-5,TRBJ1-6,.,13,TGTGCCAGCCGAGGCGAGCTCAATTCACCCCTCCACTTT,CASRGELNSPLHF
.,TRBV7-6,TRBJ1-1,.,14,TGTGCCAGCAGCCCTCCAGACAGGAGCGCTGAAGCTTTCTTT,CASSPPDRSAEAFF
TRBD1,TRBV28,TRBJ1-2,.,15,TGTGCCAGCAGTTTGCGACAGGGTACTGGCTATGGCTACACCTTC,CASSLRQGTGYGYTF
.,TRBV5-1,TRBJ2-5,.,15,TGCGCCAGCAGCTTGGGTGGGGGCCGCCAAGAGACCCAGTACTTC,CASSLGGGRQETQYF
.,TRBV4-3,TRBJ1-6,.,13,TGCGCCAGCAGCCGATCGGGATTTCGCCCCCTCCACTTT,CASSRSGFRPLHF
TRBD1,TRBV9,TRBJ2-5,.,15,TGTGCCAGCAGCGTAGGGACAGGGGGGCAAGAGACCCAGTACTTC,CASSVGTGGQETQYF
TRBD2,TRBV6-4,TRBJ2-1,.,15,TGTGCCAGCAGTGACGGGGGTAGCGGGAGAAATGAGCAGTTCTTC,CASSDGGSGRNEQFF
TRBD2,TRBV5-3,TRBJ2-5,.,16,TGTGCCAGAAGCTCCGGTGAGGCGGGAGACGGAGAGACCCAGTACTTC,CARSSGEAGDGETQYF
TRBD2,TRBV11-2,TRBJ2-4,few,16,TGTGCCAGCAGCTCTTTAGCGGGGCTAGCCAAAAACATTCAGTACTTC,CASSSLAGLAKNIQYF
.,TRBV19,TRBJ1-2,once,11,TGTGCCAGTAGTAATCACTTTGGCTACACCTTC,CASSNHFGYTF
TRBD2,TRBV30,TRBJ2-7,.,13,TGTGCCCTGGTAAAGGGGAGGGAGAACGAGCAGTACTTC,CALVKGRENEQYF
.,TRBV5-1,TRBJ2-5,.,14,TGCGCCAGCAGCTTGTACGGGTCCCAAGAGACCCAGTACTTC,CASSLYGSQETQYF
.,TRBV6-5,TRBJ2-7,.,12,TGTGCCAGCAGGGCGACAGGCTACGAGCAGTACTTC,CASRATGYEQYF
TRBD1,TRBV4-1,TRBJ2-7,.,15,TGCGCCAGCAGCCAAGATCACGGGACAGGTTACGAGCAGTACTTC,CASSQDHGTGYEQYF
.,TRBV5-5,TRBJ1-2,.,16,TGTGCCAGCAGCCGGTGGGAGGGGTCCCTACCCTATGGCTACACCTTC,CASSRWEGSLPYGYTF
.,TRBV11-2,TRBJ1-1,.,13,TGTGCCAGCAGCCAACAGATGAACACTGAAGCTTTCTTT,CASSQQMNTEAFF
.,TRBV12-3/TRBV12-4,TRBJ1-1,.,12,TGTGCCAGCAGCCCGTTGAACACTGAAGCTTTCTTT,CASSPLNTEAFF
.,TRBV15,TRBJ2-3,.,13,TGTGCCACCAGCAGCCAGGGTGCAGATACGCAGTATTTT,CATSSQGADTQYF
.,TRBV6-5,TRBJ2-3,few,15,TGTGCCAGCAGTTACAACAGTGCTAGCACAGATACGCAGTATTTT,CASSYNSASTDTQYF
TRBD1,TRBV24-1,TRBJ2-2,.,16,TGTGCCACCAGTGATTACAGGGGGGCGAACACCGGGGAGCTGTTTTTT,CATSDYRGANTGELFF
TRBD1,TRBV27,TRBJ1-2,.,17,TGTGCCAGCAGTTCTATAAAACAGGGGGCGGCGAGCTATGGCTACACCTTC,CASSSIKQGAASYGYTF
.,TRBV9,TRBJ1-5,.,14,TGTGCCAGCAGCGTCGAGGGTCTGGGAGAGCCCCAGCATTTT,CASSVEGLGEPQHF
TRBD2,TRBV19,TRBJ2-7,few,14,TGTGCCAGTAGTATAGGGGGGAGGGCGCACGAGCAGTACTTC,CASSIGGRAHEQYF
.,TRBV18,TRBJ1-2,.,15,TGTGCCAGCTCATTTACGAGCGATTTTAACTATGGCTACACCTTC,CASSFTSDFNYGYTF
.,TRBV11-2,TRBJ1-1,.,13,TGTGCCAGCAGCTTAGATCGAAGCGGTGAAGCTTTCTTT,CASSLDRSGEAFF
.,TRBV9,TRBJ1-1,.,13,TGTGCCAGCGGCGCGGACAGAGGGACTGAAGCTTTCTTT,CASGADRGTEAFF
.,TRBV18,TRBJ2-1,.,14,TGTGCCAGCTCACCGGCCCGGGGGTACAATGAGCAGTTCTTC,CASSPARGYNEQFF
.,TRBV6-5,TRBJ2-7,.,13,TGTGCCAGCAGTCTACAGGGACGTTACGAGCAGTACTTC,CASSLQGRYEQYF
TRBD1,TRBV9,TRBJ1-6,.,16,TGTGCCAGCAGCGTAGGGCAGGGGGCTGAAGATTCACCCCTCCACTTT,CASSVGQGAEDSPLHF
TRBD2,TRBV24-1,TRBJ2-3,.,18,TGTGCCATCTCAACCGGGACTAGCGGAGACTCTAGCACAGATACGCAGTATTTT,CAISTGTSGDSSTDTQYF
.,TRBV18,TRBJ2-5,.,16,TGTGCCAGCTCACCACCGAGGCAGGGGAGTGGGGAGACCCAGTACTTC,CASSPPRQGSGETQYF
.,TRBV6-2/TRBV6-3,TRBJ1-5,.,16,TGTGCCAGCAGTCCCTGGACAGCTAATAGCAATCAGCCCCAGCATTTT,CASSPWTANSNQPQHF
TRBD1,TRBV5-5,TRBJ2-2,.,14,TGTGCCAGCGGCGGACAGGGGATGACCGGGGAGCTGTTTTTT,CASGGQGMTGELFF
.,TRBV6-6,TRBJ2-2,few,14,TGTGCCAGTTCGGGACTCCAGGGAACCGGGGAGCTGTTTTTT,CASSGLQGTGELFF
.,TRBV5-4,TRBJ2-1,.,15,TGTGCCAGCAGCCCACAGGGACCGATAAACAATGAGCAGTTCTTC,CASSPQGPINNEQFF
TRBD1,TRBV28,TRBJ2-4,.,17,TGTGCCAGCAGCTCCACTCAGGGGGCACTAGCCAAAAACATTCAGTACTTC,CASSSTQGALAKNIQYF
.,TRBV28,TRBJ1-5,many,17,TGTGCCAGCAGATCACAGAGGAGCGGGGCTAGCAATCAGCCCCAGCATTTT,CASRSQRSGASNQPQHF
.,TRBV5-5,TRBJ1-2,.,15,TGTGCCAGCAGCTTGGCCGGGGGAGGGCTAGATGGCTACACCTTC,CASSLAGGGLDGYTF
.,TRBV7-7,TRBJ2-5,.,14,TGTGCCAGCAGCTTGGCGACTACGGCGGAGACCCAGTACTTC,CASSLATTAETQYF
TRBD2,TRBV6-2/TRBV6-3,TRBJ2-1,medium-sized,17,TGTGCCAGCAGTAAACGGACTAGCGGAAGCTCCTACAATGAGCAGTTCTTC,CASSKRTSGSSYNEQFF
.,TRBV3-1/TRBV3-2,TRBJ2-7,.,13,TGTGCCAGCAGCCAAGATATTACCTACGAGCAGTACTTC,CASSQDITYEQYF
.,TRBV19,TRBJ2-3,.,14,TGTGCCAGTAGTATAACTACCCTCACAGATACGCAGTATTTT,CASSITTLTDTQYF